The rows below give T cell receptor beta chains drawn from one sample of a study of cytomegalovirus exposure and HLA in healthy donors. Profiled with immunoSEQ multiplex PCR; TCRdb holds only in-frame clones, not every one. The data contain about 88,000 clones, 80% to 85% of them singletons. What was sequenced was PBMCs. The origin of the receptors is a woman younger than 35 in good health and CMV-seropositive. CDR3s include the opening cysteine and the closing phenylalanine or tryptophan. Fields, in order: D gene, V gene, J gene, clone size, CDR3 DNA, CDR3 protein. D genes are given only for firm matches. Clone size, where shown, is once, few, many, or a class for clones that have expanded.

d_gene: .
v_gene: TRBV7-2
j_gene: TRBJ2-7
abundance: .
CDR3nt: TGTGCCAGCAGCCCCAGGCCGCAGGGTACATCCTACGAGCAGTACTTC
CDR3aa: CASSPRPQGTSYEQYF

d_gene: .
v_gene: TRBV6-5
j_gene: TRBJ2-3
abundance: .
CDR3nt: TGTGCCAGCAGTTACACCGCCGACCCGGGAGATACGCAGTATTTT
CDR3aa: CASSYTADPGDTQYF

d_gene: TRBD1
v_gene: TRBV4-3
j_gene: TRBJ1-1
abundance: .
CDR3nt: TGCGCCAGCAGCCAATGGACAGGGTGGGACGCTGAAGCTTTCTTT
CDR3aa: CASSQWTGWDAEAFF

d_gene: .
v_gene: TRBV28
j_gene: TRBJ1-2
abundance: .
CDR3nt: TGTGCCAGCAGTTTTTCAGGGTACTATGGCTACACCTTC
CDR3aa: CASSFSGYYGYTF

d_gene: TRBD1
v_gene: TRBV7-2
j_gene: TRBJ1-5
abundance: .
CDR3nt: TGTGCCAGCAGCGCACAGGGGGGGAATCAGCCCCAGCATTTT
CDR3aa: CASSAQGGNQPQHF

d_gene: .
v_gene: TRBV5-1
j_gene: TRBJ1-1
abundance: .
CDR3nt: TGCGCCAGCGCGCGAGACTTTATGAACACTGAAGCTTTCTTT
CDR3aa: CASARDFMNTEAFF

d_gene: TRBD1
v_gene: TRBV6-5
j_gene: TRBJ1-2
abundance: .
CDR3nt: TGTGCCAGCAGTTGGGGACAGGGCTCGAACTATGGCTACACCTTC
CDR3aa: CASSWGQGSNYGYTF

d_gene: .
v_gene: TRBV27
j_gene: TRBJ1-2
abundance: once
CDR3nt: TGTGCCAGCAGTACCGGCGGGGACCGCTATGGCTACACCTTC
CDR3aa: CASSTGGDRYGYTF

d_gene: .
v_gene: TRBV19
j_gene: TRBJ1-1
abundance: .
CDR3nt: TGTGCCAGTAGTATAGGGGGCCACGCCGAGGCTTTCTTT
CDR3aa: CASSIGGHAEAFF

d_gene: .
v_gene: TRBV15
j_gene: TRBJ1-2
abundance: .
CDR3nt: TGTGCCACCAGCAGAGTCAGGGTCCCTGGCTACACCTTC
CDR3aa: CATSRVRVPGYTF

d_gene: .
v_gene: TRBV19
j_gene: TRBJ2-3
abundance: .
CDR3nt: TGTGCCAGTAGTCCCGAGGGAGATACGCAGTATTTT
CDR3aa: CASSPEGDTQYF

d_gene: .
v_gene: TRBV5-1
j_gene: TRBJ1-3
abundance: .
CDR3nt: TGCGCCAGCAGCCAGGGTATTTCTGGAAACACCATATATTTT
CDR3aa: CASSQGISGNTIYF

d_gene: TRBD1
v_gene: TRBV30
j_gene: TRBJ2-5
abundance: .
CDR3nt: TGTGCGACTACCCGGGACAGCCAAGAGACCCAGTACTTC
CDR3aa: CATTRDSQETQYF

d_gene: TRBD1
v_gene: TRBV2
j_gene: TRBJ1-2
abundance: .
CDR3nt: TGTGCCAGTGGACAGGAAGAAGGCTACACCTTC
CDR3aa: CASGQEEGYTF

d_gene: .
v_gene: TRBV4-1
j_gene: TRBJ2-7
abundance: once
CDR3nt: TGCGCCAGCAGCCAAGAGCCTAGCGAAGCCTACGAGCAGTACTTC
CDR3aa: CASSQEPSEAYEQYF

d_gene: .
v_gene: TRBV6-5
j_gene: TRBJ1-2
abundance: .
CDR3nt: TGTGCCAGGGATCGAAGCGGTAAAGCTGGCTACACCTTC
CDR3aa: CARDRSGKAGYTF

d_gene: .
v_gene: TRBV7-2
j_gene: TRBJ2-7
abundance: .
CDR3nt: TGTGCCAGCAGCTCACAGGGAAGCTCCTACGAGCAGTACTTC
CDR3aa: CASSSQGSSYEQYF

d_gene: TRBD1
v_gene: TRBV6-6
j_gene: TRBJ1-4
abundance: .
CDR3nt: TGTGCCAGCAGACGACAGGGGTGGGAAAAACTGTTTTTT
CDR3aa: CASRRQGWEKLFF

d_gene: .
v_gene: TRBV27
j_gene: TRBJ1-1
abundance: .
CDR3nt: TGTGCCAGCAGTTTAGCGGGGAACACTGAAGCTTTCTTT
CDR3aa: CASSLAGNTEAFF

d_gene: .
v_gene: TRBV19
j_gene: TRBJ2-1
abundance: .
CDR3nt: TGTGCCAGTATAAGAGATCCAGACAGCTACAATGAGCAGTTCTTC
CDR3aa: CASIRDPDSYNEQFF

d_gene: TRBD1
v_gene: TRBV19
j_gene: TRBJ1-3
abundance: few
CDR3nt: TGTGCCAGTAAGGAGGACAGGGGCGCGAACACCATATATTTT
CDR3aa: CASKEDRGANTIYF

d_gene: TRBD2
v_gene: TRBV4-3
j_gene: TRBJ2-1
abundance: .
CDR3nt: TGCGCCAGCAGCCAAGAAGGCGGGGGTACCTACAATGAGCAGTTCTTC
CDR3aa: CASSQEGGGTYNEQFF

d_gene: TRBD2
v_gene: TRBV2
j_gene: TRBJ2-2
abundance: .
CDR3nt: TGTGCCAGCAGTGTCCGGACTAGCGGGGGTGGGGAGCTGTTTTTT
CDR3aa: CASSVRTSGGGELFF

d_gene: TRBD1
v_gene: TRBV27
j_gene: TRBJ1-6
abundance: .
CDR3nt: TGTGCCAGCAGTTTATCGGGGACAGGGAATTCACCCCTCCACTTT
CDR3aa: CASSLSGTGNSPLHF

d_gene: TRBD1
v_gene: TRBV19
j_gene: TRBJ1-2
abundance: .
CDR3nt: TGTGCCAGTAGAGGACGACAGGGGACGATCTATGGCTACACCTTC
CDR3aa: CASRGRQGTIYGYTF

d_gene: .
v_gene: TRBV6-5
j_gene: TRBJ1-5
abundance: .
CDR3nt: TGTGCCAGCGGACAACCTTATAGCAATCAGCCCCAGCATTTT
CDR3aa: CASGQPYSNQPQHF

d_gene: .
v_gene: TRBV19
j_gene: TRBJ1-4
abundance: .
CDR3nt: TGTGCCAGTATGCGGGTGGCCAATAATGAAAAACTGTTTTTT
CDR3aa: CASMRVANNEKLFF

d_gene: .
v_gene: TRBV7-9
j_gene: TRBJ2-6
abundance: once
CDR3nt: TGTGCCAGCAGCCTAGCAGCCTCTGGGGCCAACGTCCTGACTTTC
CDR3aa: CASSLAASGANVLTF

d_gene: .
v_gene: TRBV7-9
j_gene: TRBJ2-6
abundance: .
CDR3nt: TGTGCCAGCAGCTTAGACAGCTCTGGGGCCAACGTCCTGACTTTC
CDR3aa: CASSLDSSGANVLTF

d_gene: TRBD2
v_gene: TRBV2
j_gene: TRBJ2-2
abundance: .
CDR3nt: TGTGCCAGCAGTGAGAGGGCCAGCGGGGGGGCGAACACCGGGGAGCTGTTTTTT
CDR3aa: CASSERASGGANTGELFF

d_gene: .
v_gene: TRBV30
j_gene: TRBJ1-6
abundance: few
CDR3nt: TGTGCCTGGAGTGTTGCAGCCTATAATTCACCCCTCCACTTT
CDR3aa: CAWSVAAYNSPLHF

d_gene: .
v_gene: TRBV19
j_gene: TRBJ2-2
abundance: once
CDR3nt: TGTGCCAGTACCCCTCGGGTGGGGGCAAACACCGGGGAGCTGTTTTTT
CDR3aa: CASTPRVGANTGELFF

d_gene: TRBD1
v_gene: TRBV7-2
j_gene: TRBJ1-1
abundance: .
CDR3nt: TGTGCCAGCAGCTTACAATCCACAGGGGGCACTGAAGCTTTCTTT
CDR3aa: CASSLQSTGGTEAFF

d_gene: TRBD1
v_gene: TRBV7-2
j_gene: TRBJ2-7
abundance: .
CDR3nt: TGTGCCAGCAGCTTACTTTGGGGACAGGCCCCTTCCTACGAGCAGTACTTC
CDR3aa: CASSLLWGQAPSYEQYF

d_gene: TRBD1
v_gene: TRBV6-1
j_gene: TRBJ2-7
abundance: .
CDR3nt: TGTGCCAGCAGTGCCTTTACAGGGGCCTCCTACGAGCAGTACTTC
CDR3aa: CASSAFTGASYEQYF

d_gene: .
v_gene: TRBV28
j_gene: TRBJ2-7
abundance: .
CDR3nt: TGTGCCAGCAGTTCAGGGTTCGTCGAGCAGTACTTC
CDR3aa: CASSSGFVEQYF

d_gene: .
v_gene: TRBV28
j_gene: TRBJ1-3
abundance: .
CDR3nt: TGTGCCAGCGAACAGGGCTCTGGAAACACCATATATTTT
CDR3aa: CASEQGSGNTIYF

d_gene: .
v_gene: TRBV7-2
j_gene: TRBJ1-4
abundance: .
CDR3nt: TGTGCCAGCAGCTTAGTTCCGGGGACGGGAGGGGAAAAACTGTTTTTT
CDR3aa: CASSLVPGTGGEKLFF

d_gene: TRBD1
v_gene: TRBV28
j_gene: TRBJ1-2
abundance: .
CDR3nt: TGTGCCAGCACCAGACAGGGAATCTATGGCTACACCTTC
CDR3aa: CASTRQGIYGYTF

d_gene: .
v_gene: TRBV4-1
j_gene: TRBJ1-5
abundance: .
CDR3nt: TGCGCCAGCAGCCAACCGACAGCTAGGCCACAGCCCCAGCATTTT
CDR3aa: CASSQPTARPQPQHF

d_gene: TRBD2
v_gene: TRBV9
j_gene: TRBJ2-5
abundance: .
CDR3nt: TGTGCCAGCAGCCCGGGGGGGCGCGGGACCCAGTACTTC
CDR3aa: CASSPGGRGTQYF

d_gene: .
v_gene: TRBV6-6
j_gene: TRBJ1-1
abundance: few
CDR3nt: TGTGCCAGCAGACAGGAAGGGGGAATCATGAACACTGAAGCTTTCTTT
CDR3aa: CASRQEGGIMNTEAFF

d_gene: TRBD1
v_gene: TRBV7-2
j_gene: TRBJ2-7
abundance: .
CDR3nt: TGTGCCAGCAGCTGGGGGACAGGGCGCGGGGGCGAGCAGTACTTC
CDR3aa: CASSWGTGRGGEQYF